This T cell receptor beta chain was sequenced in a study of vaccination effects on CD4 cells after COVID-19. Study-wide context: Post-vaccine specimens were collected at a median of 72 days following the second dose. The study's findings and limits: Clones from infection and from vaccination both contracted markedly late after vaccination.

Culture proceeded for 10 days, and CD4+ T cells were then isolated. BNT162b2 vaccine or mRNA-1273 vaccine was given to participants in two doses. Nucleocapsid antibody tests were negative, and the vaccine recipients had no prior SARS-CoV-2 infection. At days 3 and 7, half of the medium was exchanged for IL-2 medium. On this clone: Its specificity is not known.

Sequencing was performed with immunoSEQ multiplex PCR; in TCRdb, only in-frame clones are kept and a portion is missing. This table has fewer than 60,000 clones, 78% appearing once. Germline CDR1 reads SGHTS; CDR2 reads YDEGEE. V lost 2 bases to trimming and J lost 4 bases, with 10 bases between them. This CDR3 is built from 14 residues. The rearrangement joins TRBV5-8 to TRBJ2-1, with D hard to call. This receptor was identified in a human donor who received a COVID-19 vaccine. Source: CD4+ T cells from PBMCs cultured without peptide, taken after COVID-19 vaccination. In DNA, the CDR3 is TGTGCCAGCAGCTTAATGCAAGTGTACAATGAGCAGTTCTTC. Its protein is CASSLMQVYNEQFF. Together with reference TRBV5-8 and TRBJ2-1, the CDR3 gives the full variable domain: EAGVTQSPTHLIKTRGQQATLRCSPISGHTSVYWYQQALGLGLQFLLWYDEGEERNRGNFPPRFSGRQFPNYSSELNVNALELEDSALYLCASSLMQVYNEQFFGPGTRLTVL.